This TCR beta chain is from a study of lymphopenia after photon versus proton radiotherapy. Findings and limits, study-wide: Larger post-nadir TCR diversity loss correlated inversely with survival in deceased patients. Photon-treated patients lost naive T cells and TCR diversity; proton-treated stayed stable. After the lymphocyte nadir, photon-treated repertoires showed oligoclonal expansion, especially of CD8+ Temra cells.

Data came from immunoSEQ multiplex PCR; TCRdb stores just in-frame clones and leaves some out. The sample includes about 50,000 clones, 92% of them seen just once. Turning to this clone: As yet, its antigen is unknown.

V lost 0 bases and J lost 1, with 5 bases in between. Per germline, CDR1 LGHNA and CDR2 YSLEER. The CDR3 runs to 14 residues. The starting material was peripheral blood, obtained from a patient treated with photon-based radiotherapy. This receptor was taken from a woman aged 40 to 49 with cholangiocarcinoma. The chain employs TRBV4-3 and TRBJ2-3, with D hard to call. The CDR3 protein is CASSQDLGTDTQYF. CDR3 DNA: TGCGCCAGCAGCCAAGATCTGGGCACAGATACGCAGTATTTT.